This record concerns one T cell receptor (beta chain) sequence. Its matching antigen is unknown. The data were obtained in a study of cytomegalovirus exposure and HLA in healthy donors. Findings of the study overall: The dataset shows that most TCR sequences were rare, while some public TCRs occurred in many donors.

The CDR3 is 16 amino acids. In germline, CDR1 is KGHSH, CDR2 LQKENI. The V and J ends lost 6 bases and 0 bases respectively, with 17 bases between them. Use of 60 Vbeta and 13 Jbeta primers characterized the PCR. TCRdb's table, derived via immunoSEQ multiplex PCR, lists solely in-frame clones and lacks some. The sample data list fewer than 35,000 clones. The specimen was PBMCs. This chain uses TRBV18 with TRBJ1-2; the D gene is possibly TRBD1 (5 bases). The clonotype comes from a female donor in good health and CMV-seronegative. The CDR3 spells CASSAGQGDSNYGYTF. The CDR3 DNA follows: TGTGCCAGCTCCGCGGGGCAGGGAGATTCTAACTATGGCTACACCTTC.